Listed below are T cell receptor beta chains from one sample, sequenced in a study of blood T cell repertoires in COVID-19. The data were produced by immunoSEQ multiplex PCR, yet TCRdb's version contains in-frame clones alone and is incomplete. The sample consists of around 260,000 clones, 80% to 95% of them appearing once. Sequencing was performed on PBMCs or T cells enriched from blood (not recorded which). The receptors here all came from a woman in her twenties or thirties who had recovered from COVID-19. Each CDR3 is given with its conserved first and last residue. D genes are given only for firm matches. For some rows the clone size is stated as once, few or many, or as a class when expanded; others skip it.

>TRBV13|-|TRBJ2-1|TRBD2
CASSYILAGGSNEQFF
TGTGCCAGCAGCTACATACTAGCGGGAGGGAGCAATGAGCAGTTCTTC
>TRBV11-2|-|TRBJ2-3|-
CASSSRGGRSGDTQYF
TGTGCCAGCAGCTCCAGGGGCGGCCGTTCGGGGGATACGCAGTATTTT
>TRBV15|-|TRBJ2-3|TRBD2
CATSSRDYLDTQYF
TGTGCCACCAGCAGTAGGGACTACTTAGATACGCAGTATTTT
>TRBV15|-|TRBJ2-2|-
CATSRVELVTGELFF
TGTGCCACCAGCAGAGTCGAACTGGTCACCGGGGAGCTGTTTTTT
>TRBV7-2|-|TRBJ2-7|TRBD2
CASSLYLAGGRYEQYF
TGTGCCAGCAGCTTATATCTAGCGGGAGGAAGGTACGAGCAGTACTTC
>TRBV19|-|TRBJ2-2|-
CASSLRTVNTGELFF
TGTGCCAGTAGTCTGAGGACAGTCAACACCGGGGAGCTGTTTTTT
>TRBV4-2|once|TRBJ2-1|-
CASSPRENAYNEQFF
TGTGCCAGCAGCCCGCGGGAAAACGCCTACAATGAGCAGTTCTTC
>TRBV5-6|few|TRBJ2-7|TRBD1
CASSGQARRSYEQYF
TGTGCCAGCAGCGGACAGGCCCGCCGCTCCTACGAGCAGTACTTC
>TRBV6-4|-|TRBJ1-5|-
CASSEGGSNQPQHF
TGTGCCAGCAGTGAGGGGGGGAGCAATCAGCCCCAGCATTTT
>TRBV27|-|TRBJ2-5|TRBD2
CASSRLAGGPVGETQYF
TGTGCCAGCAGTCGACTAGCGGGAGGGCCAGTAGGAGAGACCCAGTACTTC
>TRBV4-3|-|TRBJ2-1|TRBD2
CASSQVGGSSYNEQFF
TGCGCCAGCAGCCAAGTTGGCGGGAGTTCCTACAATGAGCAGTTCTTC
>TRBV7-6|-|TRBJ2-7|-
CASSLEAGDRYEQYF
TGTGCCAGCAGCTTAGAGGCAGGGGACCGCTACGAGCAGTACTTC
>TRBV7-8|-|TRBJ1-1|TRBD1
CASSSPQGAYNTEAFF
TGTGCCAGCAGCTCACCGCAGGGGGCTTATAACACTGAAGCTTTCTTT
>TRBV5-4|-|TRBJ2-1|-
CASTNEDSYNEQFF
TGTGCCAGCACAAATGAGGACAGCTACAATGAGCAGTTCTTC
>TRBV20-1|-|TRBJ2-7|-
CSASLANSYEQYF
TGCAGTGCTAGTTTAGCGAACTCCTACGAGCAGTACTTC
>TRBV7-8|-|TRBJ1-6|-
CASSPASTGNSPLHF
TGTGCCAGCAGCCCGGCGTCTACAGGGAATTCACCCCTCCACTTT
>TRBV27|-|TRBJ2-2|TRBD1
CASSSSQGGTGELFF
TGTGCCAGCAGTAGTTCACAGGGGGGAACCGGGGAGCTGTTTTTT
>TRBV14|-|TRBJ2-7|TRBD2
CASSPVGGIYEQYF
TGTGCCAGCAGCCCCGTGGGGGGGATCTACGAGCAGTACTTC
>TRBV29-1|-|TRBJ2-5|-
CSVSSEETQYF
TGCAGCGTTTCGTCGGAGGAGACCCAGTACTTC
>TRBV7-7|-|TRBJ2-5|-
CASSLGNSGRETQYF
TGTGCTAGCAGCTTAGGCAATAGCGGTCGGGAGACCCAGTACTTC
>TRBV28|-|TRBJ1-5|-
CASKGGPGQPQHF
TGTGCCAGCAAAGGGGGTCCGGGTCAGCCCCAGCATTTT
>TRBV11-3|-|TRBJ2-1|TRBD1
CASSLDETTGDYNEQFF
TGTGCCAGCAGCTTAGATGAAACGACAGGGGACTACAATGAGCAGTTCTTC
>TRBV7-9|-|TRBJ2-7|TRBD1
CASSLAAGTGEPYEQYF
TGTGCCAGCAGCTTAGCAGCCGGGACAGGGGAACCATACGAGCAGTACTTC
>TRBV14|-|TRBJ2-5|TRBD2
CASSHGTSGGGTQYF
TGTGCCAGCAGTCACGGGACTAGCGGAGGGGGGACCCAGTACTTC
>TRBV18|-|TRBJ2-7|-
CASSPPGGTAREQYF
TGTGCCAGCTCACCACCAGGGGGTACGGCTCGTGAGCAGTACTTC
>TRBV9|-|TRBJ2-7|TRBD1
CASSPTGQGAYEQYF
TGTGCCAGCAGCCCTACGGGACAGGGAGCCTACGAGCAGTACTTC
>TRBV5-6|-|TRBJ2-7|TRBD1
CASSSDRVLQYEQYF
TGTGCCAGCAGCTCGGACAGGGTACTGCAATACGAGCAGTACTTC
>TRBV30|-|TRBJ2-1|TRBD2
CAWKSSGRPYNEQFF
TGTGCCTGGAAGTCTAGCGGGAGGCCTTACAATGAGCAGTTCTTC
>TRBV5-1|-|TRBJ2-1|TRBD1
CASSPGDRTYYNEQFF
TGCGCCAGCAGCCCGGGGGACAGGACCTACTACAATGAGCAGTTCTTC
>TRBV29-1|-|TRBJ2-2|TRBD1
CSATTYRDREVAGELFF
TGCAGCGCAACCACCTACCGGGACAGGGAAGTGGCCGGGGAGCTGTTTTTT
>TRBV5-4|once|TRBJ1-1|-
CASSLVARDTEAFF
TGTGCCAGCAGCTTGGTGGCGCGGGACACTGAAGCTTTCTTT
>TRBV7-2|once|TRBJ2-4|TRBD2
CASSKAGAIKNIQYF
TGTGCCAGCAGCAAAGCGGGAGCCATTAAAAACATTCAGTACTTC
>TRBV30|-|TRBJ1-1|-
CAWSVPVNTEAFF
TGTGCCTGGAGTGTACCGGTGAACACTGAAGCTTTCTTT